The 21 T cell receptor beta chains below come from one sample, sequenced in a study of blood T cells in healthy people across ages. Sample-barcoded 5' priming and a J-beta primer mix drove a second PCR of about 6 to 11 cycles. TCRdb redid the calling of the 5' RACE reads with MiXCR, one entry per CDR3 protein. Seen here are 700,000 or so distinct CDR3 sequences, 40% to 45% observed once, and the top ten hold about 32%. The sequenced material came from blood. The receptors were sampled from a man of 80 years or more in good health.

The chain employs TRBV10-3 and TRBJ2-1; 9 positions agree with TRBD1. The CDR3 sequence is 15 residues long. Unmatched junction bases numbered 8, after V lost 6 bases and J lost 5 bases. In germline, CDR1 is ENHRY, CDR2 SYGVKD. The CDR3 DNA reads as TGTGCCATCAGACCAGGACAGGGGATAAACAATGAGCAGTTCTTC. Translation: CAIRPGQGINNEQFF.

This chain uses TRBV18 with TRBJ2-1; possibly TRBD1 for D (6 bases). V lost 3 bases and J lost 3, with 15 bases in between. The CDR3 sequence is 16 residues long. Germline loops: CDR1 KGHSH, CDR2 LQKENI. The CDR3 protein is CASSPAGVNIYNEQFF. For the CDR3, the DNA is TGTGCCAGCTCACCGGCAGGGGTAAACATCTACAATGAGCAGTTCTTC.

The CDR3 bases are TGTGCCAGCGGCAGGGTGGGTGGGGAGCTGTTTTTT. Encoded protein: CASGRVGGELFF. The gene calls are TRBV6-5 and TRBJ2-2, with a tentative D call TRBD1 (5 bases). Germline-derived CDR1 and CDR2 are MNHEY and SVGAGI. V was trimmed by 8 bases and J by 8 bases, leaving 12 bases between them. The CDR3 covers 12 residues.

The table lists this clonotype with many counts. The chain employs TRBV4-3 and TRBJ2-6; D may be TRBD2 (5 bases). The germline V and J ends were trimmed by 0 bases and 0 bases, with 12 bases remaining between them. CDR3 length equals 18 residues. The V gene's germline CDR1 is LGHNA and CDR2 YSLEER. Here the CDR3 DNA reads TGCGCCAGCAGCCAAGATCGGTGGACTGACTCTGGGGCCAACGTCCTGACTTTC. Translation: CASSQDRWTDSGANVLTF.

This sequence joins TRBV12-3 or TRBV12-4 and TRBJ2-5; 14 bases align to TRBD2. After removal of 5 bases from V and 2 bases from J, the junction contained 4 bases not matched to a gene. The CDR3 has 16 amino acids. The CDR3 reads CASSLTSGGGQETQYF. The DNA for the CDR3 is TGTGCCAGCAGTCTGACTAGCGGGGGGGGGCAAGAGACCCAGTACTTC.

The CDR3 nucleotides are TGCGCCAGCAGCTTGGATTGGGGGGCCCCCTACGAGCAGTACTTC. It is translated as CASSLDWGAPYEQYF. The rearrangement uses TRBV5-1 and TRBJ2-7; tentatively, D is TRBD1 or TRBD2 (6 bases each). CDR3 length: 15 amino acids. Trimming shortened V by 0 bases and J by 2 bases, and 12 bases separated the two germline ends. Germline-derived CDR1 and CDR2 are SGHRS and YFSETQ.

Details on this clonotype: Germline is not matched at one junction end, which may reflect a read error. The J gene is TRBJ2-5, the V gene TRBV7-9, with a tentative D call TRBD1 (6 bases). The J call is in doubt because the DNA end fits TRBJ2-7 better. This CDR3 is built from 13 residues. Germline CDR1 SEHNR, CDR2 FQNEAQ (reference sequence). The CDR3 DNA reads TGTGGCAGCAGCGTCCAAGGGGGACACGAGCAGTACTTC. Encoded protein: CGSSVQGGHEQYF.

The genes are TRBV3-1 and TRBJ2-3; D perhaps matches TRBD1 (6 bases). Germline loops: CDR1 LGHDT, CDR2 YNNKEL (reference sequence). The CDR3 runs 17 residues. The germline V and J ends were trimmed by 2 bases and 3 bases, with 18 bases remaining between them. For the CDR3, the DNA is TGTGCCAGCAGCCAATATATTGGCACAGGGAATACAGATACGCAGTATTTT. Translating it yields CASSQYIGTGNTDTQYF.

V usage is TRBV7-2 and J usage is TRBJ2-1; the match to TRBD2 covers 10 bases. The CDR3 is 16 amino acids. Germline V lookup: CDR1 SGHTA, CDR2 FQGNSA. V lost 4 bases to trimming and J lost 3 bases; unmatched junction nucleotides: 6. In DNA, the CDR3 is TGTGCCAGCAGCTCCAGAGGGACTAGCGTCTACAATGAGCAGTTCTTC. Encoded protein: CASSSRGTSVYNEQFF.

The chain combines TRBV9 with TRBJ1-1; D call uncertain. This CDR3 is built from 15 residues. The germline V and J ends were trimmed by 2 bases and 2 bases, with 13 bases remaining between them. Per the germline V gene, CDR1 is SGDLS and CDR2 is YYNGEE. CDR3 in DNA: TGTGCCAGCAGCGTCGCACCGGGCCTTAACACTGAAGCTTTCTTT. Protein sequence: CASSVAPGLNTEAFF.

The chain joins TRBV7-2 to TRBJ2-4, with D perhaps TRBD1 (7 bases). V was shortened by 1 base and J by 6 bases, with 16 bases between the two germline ends. The germline V gene has CDR1 SGHTA and CDR2 FQGNSA. This CDR3 has 16 amino acids. For the CDR3, the DNA is TGTGCCAGCAGCTTAGAGCAGGGGGGCCGAAGAAACATTCAGTACTTC. It specifies CASSLEQGGRRNIQYF. The entire variable domain, with the rest obtained from reference TRBV7-2 and TRBJ2-4, is as follows: GAGVSQSPSNKVTEKGKDVELRCDPISGHTALYWYRQSLGQGLEFLIYFQGNSAPDKSGLPSDRFSAERTGGSVSTLTIQRTQQEDSAVYLCASSLEQGGRRNIQYFGAGTRLSVL.

The chain combines TRBV27 with TRBJ1-2; TRBD1 matches at 7 bases. The CDR3 has 15 amino acids. Germline V lookup: CDR1 MNHEY, CDR2 SMNVEV (reference sequence). V lost 4 bases, J lost 7 bases, and 12 bases stayed unmatched. CDR3 loop: CASSSPGQLVGGYTF. CDR3 nucleotide sequence: TGTGCCAGCAGTTCCCCGGGACAGCTCGTTGGTGGCTACACCTTC.

In its sample, this clonotype was seen a few times. The chain couples TRBV12-3 or TRBV12-4 to TRBJ2-1, with 12 bases identical to TRBD2. The CDR3 is 15 amino acids. Germline trimming cut 5 bases from V and 7 bases from J; bases unmatched to any gene: 6. Here the CDR3 reads CASSPLAGGPNEQFF. The CDR3 DNA sequence: TGTGCCAGCAGTCCTCTAGCGGGGGGGCCAAATGAGCAGTTCTTC.

The V gene is TRBV6-5, the J gene TRBJ1-1; no firm D call. CDR3 length: 13 residues. Trimming removed 4 bases at V and 3 bases at J, with 9 bases between. Germline V lookup: CDR1 MNHEY, CDR2 SVGAGI. CDR3 DNA: TGTGCCAGCAGTTCAGAGATCTACACTGAAGCTTTCTTT. The encoded protein is CASSSEIYTEAFF.

The chain employs TRBV5-1 and TRBJ1-1; D unclear. CDR1 and CDR2 (germline): SGHRS, YFSETQ. Trimming left V 3 bases short and J 1 base short, with 13 bases between. The CDR3 is 15 amino acids. The CDR3 loop reads CASSWWRQPNTEAFF. In nucleotides, the CDR3 is TGCGCCAGCAGCTGGTGGAGGCAGCCGAACACTGAAGCTTTCTTT.

V is TRBV7-9 and J is TRBJ2-7; a weak D match, TRBD2 (6 bases). Germline CDR1 SEHNR, CDR2 FQNEAQ (reference sequence). There are 16 residues in the CDR3. The V end lost 5 bases, the J end lost 7 bases, and 24 bases lay between the germline ends. CDR3 amino acids: CASSPTSGGLGNEQYF. DNA of the CDR3: TGTGCCAGCAGCCCTACGTCCGGGGGTCTAGGCAATGAGCAGTACTTC. The entire variable domain, with the rest obtained from reference TRBV7-9 and TRBJ2-7, is as follows: DTGVSQNPRHKITKRGQNVTFRCDPISEHNRLYWYRQTLGQGPEFLTYFQNEAQLEKSRLLSDRFSAERPKGSFSTLEIQRTEQGDSAMYLCASSPTSGGLGNEQYFGPGTRLTVT.

The J gene is TRBJ2-5, the V gene TRBV24-1, with D unclear. The V and J ends lost 3 bases and 7 bases respectively, with 11 bases between them. CDR1 is KGHDR, CDR2 SFDVKD, per germline. The CDR3 consists of 13 residues. The DNA for the CDR3 is TGTGCCACCAGTGATGGCCCCAGAGGGACCCAGTACTTC. Protein product: CATSDGPRGTQYF.

The chain has TRBV3-1 and TRBJ2-5; 8 bases are shared with TRBD2. CDR3 length: 16 amino acids. Germline CDR1 is LGHDT and CDR2 is YNNKEL (reference sequence). J gave up 7 bases and V 0 bases, and 10 bases lay outside the gene matches. CDR3 region: CASSQEWGRAGATQYF. In DNA, the CDR3 is TGTGCCAGCAGCCAAGAATGGGGCCGAGCGGGGGCGACCCAGTACTTC.

The chain links TRBV28 to TRBJ1-2; possible D gene TRBD1, 5 bases. Per the germline V gene, CDR1 is MDHEN and CDR2 is SYDVKM. CDR3 length equals 13 residues. Between the trimmed V and J ends, which lost 6 bases and 5 bases, there was a span of 13 bases. CDR3 protein: CASRPGTSYGYTF. Written as DNA, the CDR3 is TGTGCCAGCAGACCAGGGACTTCATATGGCTACACCTTC.

At least ten counts were recorded for this clonotype. This sequence joins TRBV7-9 and TRBJ1-2; 7 positions agree with TRBD1. This CDR3 comprises 15 residues. V shed 1 base, J shed 4 bases, and the junction held 6 bases outside the gene matches. The germline V gene has CDR1 SEHNR and CDR2 FQNEAQ (reference sequence). The CDR3 bases are TGTGCCAGCAGCTTAGACGTCGGGACAGCCTATGGCTACACCTTC. It yields the protein CASSLDVGTAYGYTF.

CDR3 in amino acids: CASTQGASANEKLFF. The CDR3 DNA reads TGTGCCAGCACCCAGGGGGCTTCGGCTAATGAAAAACTGTTTTTT. This chain links TRBV7-9 with TRBJ1-4, with 8 bases that match TRBD1. The CDR3 is made up of 15 amino acids. Per germline, CDR1 SEHNR and CDR2 FQNEAQ (reference sequence). Germline trimming cut 7 bases from V and 3 bases from J; bases unmatched to any gene: 7. Supplemented by reference TRBV7-9 and TRBJ1-4, the full variable domain reads DTGVSQNPRHKITKRGQNVTFRCDPISEHNRLYWYRQTLGQGPEFLTYFQNEAQLEKSRLLSDRFSAERPKGSFSTLEIQRTEQGDSAMYLCASTQGASANEKLFFGSGTQLSVL.